A selection of T cell receptor beta chains follows, all from one sample in a study of sequential checkpoint blockade in melanoma. The table came from immunoSEQ multiplex PCR; TCRdb's copy has only in-frame clones and leaves some out. The sample records some 40,000 clones, 30% to 35% being singletons. Here the sequenced sample was tumor tissue (inferred from file names), taken from a patient given nivolumab and ipilimumab in sequence. These receptors all come from a human donor with melanoma. The CDR3 runs from the conserved cysteine through the conserved F or W. A D gene is named only where the DNA matches it firmly. Clone size is stated in some rows and not others, as once, few, many or a class when expanded.

TRBD2 TRBJ2-7 . TRBV11-3 CASSLGVAGSYEQYF TGTGCCAGCAGCCTTGGGGTAGCGGGGAGCTACGAGCAGTACTTC
. TRBJ2-2 many TRBV9 CASSRPGTRDQVTGELFF TGTGCCAGCAGCAGACCCGGGACCCGAGATCAGGTCACCGGGGAGCTGTTTTTT
. TRBJ2-7 . TRBV5-1 CASKVLGDSLEQYF TGCGCCAGCAAAGTCCTGGGCGACTCGCTCGAGCAGTACTTC
. TRBJ2-2 . TRBV9 CASSVGGANTGELFF TGTGCCAGCAGCGTAGGTGGCGCGAACACCGGGGAGCTGTTTTTT
. TRBJ1-1 few TRBV9 CASSDPRSVEAFF TGTGCCAGCAGCGACCCCCGTTCGGTAGAAGCTTTCTTT
TRBD1 TRBJ2-6 . TRBV28 CASSFLTGTGANVLTF TGTGCCAGCAGTTTCCTGACAGGGACCGGGGCCAACGTCCTGACTTTC
. TRBJ1-1 many TRBV6-8 CASSTVNTEAFF TGTGCCAGCAGTACAGTGAACACTGAAGCTTTCTTT
TRBD1 TRBJ2-2 . TRBV19 CASMDRGFSGELFF TGTGCCAGTATGGACAGGGGGTTCTCCGGGGAGCTGTTTTTT
. TRBJ2-4 few TRBV7-5 CASSLVGQGNIQYF .
TRBD1 TRBJ2-1 . TRBV9 CASSVGTGKYNEQFF TGTGCCAGCAGCGTAGGGACAGGGAAATACAATGAGCAGTTCTTC
. TRBJ2-2 . TRBV9 CASSPGFAGSTGELFF TGTGCCAGCAGCCCCGGCTTCGCGGGGAGCACCGGGGAGCTGTTTTTT
. TRBJ1-5 . TRBV6-8 CASSFGGQPQHF TGTGCCAGCAGTTTTGGGGGTCAGCCCCAGCATTTT
. TRBJ1-4 . TRBV5-1 CASSLGWENEKLFF TGCGCCAGCAGCTTGGGTTGGGAGAATGAAAAACTGTTTTTT
TRBD1 TRBJ2-5 few TRBV11-3 CASSLGQGHAQETQYF TGTGCCAGCAGCTTAGGACAGGGCCACGCCCAAGAGACCCAGTACTTC
TRBD1 TRBJ1-4 many TRBV11-3 CASSLRTGFNEKLFF TGTGCCAGCAGCTTAAGGACAGGATTTAATGAAAAACTGTTTTTT
TRBD1 TRBJ2-7 few TRBV2 CASSVGGGEQYF TGTGCCAGCAGTGTAGGGGGCGGCGAGCAGTACTTC
TRBD1 TRBJ2-3 . TRBV18 CASSRTRTGADTQYF TGTGCCAGCTCACGCACCCGGACAGGGGCAGATACGCAGTATTTT
. TRBJ1-1 . TRBV6-8 CAISVGTNTEAFF TGTGCCATCAGTGTAGGAACGAACACTGAAGCTTTCTTT
. TRBJ2-3 . TRBV7-6 CASSGGTLADTQYF TGTGCCAGCAGCGGGGGGACACTAGCAGATACGCAGTATTTT
. TRBJ2-6 once TRBV19 CASSRWDSGANVLTF TGTGCCAGTAGCAGATGGGACTCTGGGGCCAACGTCCTGACTTTC
. TRBJ1-2 . TRBV19 CASSIEAGKNYGYTF TGTGCCAGTAGTATAGAAGCAGGGAAGAACTATGGCTACACCTTC
. TRBJ2-5 . TRBV6-8 CASSRQHQETQYF TGTGCCAGCAGCAGACAGCACCAAGAGACCCAGTACTTC
TRBD1 TRBJ2-6 . TRBV29-1 CSVEARTGKETGANVLTF TGCAGCGTTGAAGCCCGGACAGGGAAAGAGACTGGGGCCAACGTCCTGACTTTC
TRBD1 TRBJ1-2 . TRBV19 CASRDTAGTAYGYTF TGTGCCAGTAGAGACACAGCCGGGACAGCGTATGGCTACACCTTC
. TRBJ2-7 few TRBV9 CASSRELGNEQYF TGTGCCAGCAGTCGGGAGTTGGGGAACGAGCAGTACTTC
. TRBJ2-2 . TRBV19 CASSIWDRNTGELFF TGTGCCAGTAGTATTTGGGATCGAAACACCGGGGAGCTGTTTTTT
TRBD1 TRBJ2-7 few TRBV6-8 CASSYAAARGLSYEQYF TGTGCCAGCAGTTACGCCGCGGCCAGGGGGCTGTCCTACGAGCAGTACTTC
TRBD2 TRBJ2-2 . TRBV30 CAWGLAGTGELFF TGTGCCTGGGGACTAGCGGGAACCGGGGAGCTGTTTTTT
. TRBJ2-5 few TRBV28 CASSFNPGEHQETQYF TGTGCCAGCAGTTTTAATCCGGGCGAACACCAAGAGACCCAGTACTTC
. TRBJ1-4 . TRBV5-1 CASSTTGKWDKLFF TGCGCCAGCAGCACCACAGGGAAGTGGGACAAACTGTTTTTT
TRBD2 TRBJ2-1 few TRBV6-8 CASSYSASGRSDEQFF TGTGCCAGCAGTTACTCGGCTAGCGGGAGAAGTGATGAGCAGTTCTTC
. TRBJ2-7 many TRBV11-3 CASSPRPIVDYEQYF TGTGCCAGCAGCCCCCGGCCCATCGTGGACTACGAGCAGTACTTC
TRBD1 TRBJ1-1 . TRBV19 CASSVGTGEEAFF TGTGCCAGTAGTGTCGGGACAGGGGAGGAAGCTTTCTTT
TRBD1 TRBJ1-4 . TRBV10-2 CASSDPQGATNEKLFF TGCGCCAGCAGTGACCCTCAGGGGGCCACTAATGAAAAACTGTTTTTT
. TRBJ2-2 . TRBV19 CASSIDAGTGELFF TGTGCCAGTAGTATAGACGCGGGCACCGGGGAGCTGTTTTTT
. TRBJ2-7 . TRBV30 CAWSGTVPYEQYF TGTGCCTGGAGTGGCACAGTTCCCTACGAGCAGTACTTC
. TRBJ2-7 . TRBV11-3 CASSLNSARSSYEQYF TGTGCCAGCAGCTTAAATAGTGCAAGGAGCTCCTACGAGCAGTACTTC
. TRBJ1-3 . TRBV28 CASSSLRGTIGNTIYF TGTGCCAGCAGTTCCCTGCGGGGTACTATTGGAAACACCATATATTTT
. TRBJ1-6 . TRBV19 CASSIGTGHNSPLHF TGTGCCAGTAGTATAGGAACAGGTCATAATTCACCCCTCCACTTT
. TRBJ1-3 . TRBV28 CASMDSLSGNTIYF TGTGCCAGTATGGACAGTCTCTCTGGAAACACCATATATTTT
TRBD2 TRBJ2-7 few TRBV7-7 CASSLRLAGYYEQYF TGTGCCAGCAGCTTGAGACTAGCGGGGTACTACGAGCAGTACTTC
TRBD2 TRBJ2-3 few TRBV28 CASSTIAGGLDTQYF TGTGCCAGCAGTACGATAGCGGGGGGGTTGGATACGCAGTATTTT
. TRBJ2-3 . TRBV9 CASSVGRDSTDTQYF TGTGCCAGCAGCGTGGGCCGGGACTCCACAGATACGCAGTATTTT
. TRBJ1-1 . TRBV19 CASRTGRINMNTEAFF TGTGCCAGTAGAACAGGGAGGATAAACATGAACACTGAAGCTTTCTTT
. TRBJ1-2 few TRBV6-8 CASSRLDSYGYTF TGTGCCAGCAGTCGCTTAGACAGCTATGGCTACACCTTC
. TRBJ1-5 few TRBV7-4 CASSAGFNQPQHF TGTGCCAGCAGCGCGGGATTTAATCAGCCCCAGCATTTT